This passage covers 20 T cell receptor beta chains from one sample sequenced in a study of a mutant IDH1 vaccine in newly diagnosed glioma. Measured with immunoSEQ multiplex PCR; TCRdb has only the in-frame clones, and not every one. In the table there are around 54,000 clones, around four fifths of which are singletons. These receptors are not linked to any known antigen. The time point was: week 47, end of study. Every single dose of the vaccine, 300 ug of mutant IDH1 20-mer peptide, came with topical imiquimod. The sequencing here drew on PBMCs, taken from a glioma patient whose treatment included an IDH1 peptide vaccine. The source of these receptors is a woman between 50 and 59 years old with glioma.

The J gene is TRBJ1-1, the V gene TRBV5-1; unclear D gene. Germline CDR1 reads SGHRS; CDR2 reads YFSETQ. The CDR3 contains 12 residues. V was pared by 4 bases and J by 7 bases, with 11 bases between. CDR3 region: CASSASLNEAFF. Here the CDR3 DNA reads TGCGCCAGCAGCGCTTCTTTGAATGAAGCTTTCTTT.

The rearrangement uses TRBV11-2 and TRBJ2-7; D gene uncertain. The V gene lost 1 base and the J gene lost 1 base, with 11 bases spanning the gap. This CDR3 is built from 15 residues. The germline V gene has CDR1 SGHAT and CDR2 FQNNGV. The chain's CDR3 is CASSLVASYSYEQYF. For the CDR3, the DNA is TGTGCCAGCAGCTTAGTCGCATCCTATTCCTACGAGCAGTACTTC.

The J gene is TRBJ2-7, the V gene TRBV5-1; TRBD1 agrees at 9 bases. The CDR3 loop spans 13 amino acids. In germline, CDR1 is SGHRS, CDR2 YFSETQ. J was trimmed by 4 bases and V by 4 bases; bases with no gene match: 3. CDR3 amino acids: CASSTTGGYEQYF. DNA of the CDR3: TGCGCCAGCAGCACGACAGGGGGGTACGAGCAGTACTTC.

This clone has only a few counts. The chain links TRBV9 to TRBJ2-5, with TRBD2 identical over 8 bases. CDR1 and CDR2 from the germline V gene are SGDLS and YYNGEE. The CDR3 is 16 residues long. Trimming removed 1 base from V and 5 bases from J; junction bases left unmatched: 10. The CDR3 protein is CASSVRSSGVGETQYF. CDR3 in DNA: TGTGCCAGCAGCGTACGTAGTAGCGGGGTTGGGGAGACCCAGTACTTC. The full variable domain, with the rest looked up from reference TRBV9 and TRBJ2-5, is DSGVTQTPKHLITATGQRVTLRCSPRSGDLSVYWYQQSLDQGLQFLIQYYNGEERAKGNILERFSAQQFPDLHSELNLSSLELGDSALYFCASSVRSSGVGETQYFGPGTRLLVL.

The V and J genes are TRBV27 and TRBJ1-5, with 8 bases that match TRBD1. V dropped 4 bases and J dropped 6; count of bases not matched to a gene: 5. The length of the CDR3 is 14 residues. The germline gives CDR1 MNHEY, CDR2 SMNVEV (reference sequence). CDR3 nucleotides: TGTGCCAGCAGTTGGGACAGGCTCGGTCAGCCCCAGCATTTT. It is translated as CASSWDRLGQPQHF.

The chain is built from TRBV2 and TRBJ2-7; D gene unclear. Germline loops: CDR1 SNHLY, CDR2 FYNNEI. With 9 bases removed from V and 7 bases from J, the gap between germline ends came to 13 bases. CDR3 length: 11 amino acids. Here the CDR3 DNA reads TGTGCCAGTCATGGCCAGGCGGAGCAGTACTTC. Translated: CASHGQAEQYF.

V gene TRBV15 combines with J gene TRBJ1-5, with unresolved D. Germline values: CDR1 LNHNV, CDR2 YYDKDF (reference sequence). CDR3 length equals 12 residues. V was pared by 0 bases and J by 5 bases, with 2 bases between. The CDR3 sequence is CATSRDDQPQHF. The CDR3 region has the DNA TGTGCCACCAGCAGAGATGATCAGCCCCAGCATTTT.

This clone was seen just once. The chain combines TRBV9 with TRBJ2-5; D call uncertain. This CDR3 has 12 amino acids. Germline V gives CDR1 SGDLS, CDR2 YYNGEE. V was clipped by 0 bases and J by 5 bases, with 5 bases between them. The CDR3 nucleotides read TGTGCCAGCAGCGTAGCCGGGGAGACCCAGTACTTC. Amino acids: CASSVAGETQYF. The whole variable domain, filled in from reference TRBV9 and TRBJ2-5, reads DSGVTQTPKHLITATGQRVTLRCSPRSGDLSVYWYQQSLDQGLQFLIQYYNGEERAKGNILERFSAQQFPDLHSELNLSSLELGDSALYFCASSVAGETQYFGPGTRLLVL.

This clone turned up a few times. The chain employs TRBV5-8 and TRBJ1-1, with D possibly being TRBD1 (5 bases). There are 15 residues in the CDR3. V shed 3 bases and J shed 0 bases, with 12 bases lying between them. Germline CDR1 is SGHTS and CDR2 is YDEGEE. The CDR3 nucleotides read TGTGCCAGCAGCTCGCTACAGGTGTTGAACACTGAAGCTTTCTTT. Translating it yields CASSSLQVLNTEAFF.

Written as DNA, the CDR3 is TGTGCCAGCAGTTTGACAGGGGCGCAGCCCCAGCATTTT. Encoded protein: CASSLTGAQPQHF. V and J are TRBV28 and TRBJ1-5; 8 bases are a match to TRBD1. V lost 3 bases and J lost 7; bases outside the gene matches: 2. The CDR3 covers 13 residues. Germline V gene data show CDR1 as MDHEN and CDR2 as SYDVKM.

The chain is built from TRBV6-1 and TRBJ1-6; weak D call: TRBD1 (6 bases). V dropped 6 bases and J dropped 7 bases, with 10 bases sitting between them. Germline V gene lookup returns CDR1 MNHNS and CDR2 SASEGT. The CDR3 length is 13 residues. CDR3 nucleotides: TGTGCCAGCAGGGACAGTTTAAATTCACCCCTCCACTTT. As protein: CASRDSLNSPLHF.

The sample holds one count of this clone. The rearrangement joins TRBV4-3 to TRBJ2-7; tentatively, D is TRBD1 or TRBD2 (6 bases each). CDR3 length: 14 amino acids. Trimming cost V 1 base and J 3 bases, with 10 bases left between them. In germline, CDR1 is LGHNA, CDR2 YSLEER. DNA for the CDR3: TGCGCCAGCAGCCAAGGTGGAGGGGGCTACGAGCAGTACTTC. Translation: CASSQGGGGYEQYF.

The chain links TRBV9 to TRBJ2-1, with D hard to call. The CDR3 sequence is 13 residues long. The ends were cut back, 2 bases at V and 8 bases at J, with 11 bases in the middle. CDR1 SGDLS and CDR2 YYNGEE come from the germline V gene. CDR3 in DNA: TGTGCCAGCAGCGTGATAGGGTATGATGAGCAGTTCTTC. It yields the protein CASSVIGYDEQFF.

V and J are TRBV4-1 and TRBJ2-2; D could derive from TRBD1 or TRBD2 (5 bases each). The CDR3 covers 16 residues. Germline CDR1 and CDR2: MGHRA and YSYEKL. Between the trimmed V and J ends, which lost 6 bases and 4 bases, there was a span of 18 bases. The CDR3 spells CASRRDGGLGTGELFF. CDR3 nucleotide sequence: TGCGCCAGCAGAAGGGATGGGGGTTTGGGCACCGGGGAGCTGTTTTTT.

The V gene is TRBV6-5, the J gene TRBJ1-2; 8 bases agree with TRBD1. The CDR3 runs 12 residues. Trimming took 6 bases from V and 8 from J; bases not matched to a gene: 5. Germline CDR1 MNHEY, CDR2 SVGAGI. The DNA for the CDR3 is TGTGCCAGCAGATTCAGGGGGCTCGGCTACACCTTC. Amino acids: CASRFRGLGYTF.

The CDR3: CASRDIDYEQYF. As DNA, the CDR3 is TGTGCCAGCCGGGACATCGACTACGAGCAGTACTTC. The V and J genes are TRBV6-1 and TRBJ2-7; TRBD1 is a possible D gene (6 bases). The CDR3 runs 12 residues. Trimming took off 8 bases at V and 3 bases at J, with 11 bases between the two ends. Germline-derived CDR1 and CDR2 are MNHNS and SASEGT.

V usage is TRBV12-5 and J usage is TRBJ1-2; possible D gene TRBD1, 6 bases. Germline CDR1 LGHNT, CDR2 FRNRAP. Trimming removed 2 bases from V and 7 bases from J, with 8 bases in between. This CDR3 region has 12 residues. The CDR3 DNA follows: TGTGCTAGTGGTTTGTCCAGGGGTGGCTACACCTTC. Residues: CASGLSRGGYTF.

The chain combines TRBV19 with TRBJ1-1, with D possibly matching TRBD1 (5 bases). V was pared by 3 bases and J by 1 base, with 12 bases between. CDR3 length: 15 residues. The germline gives CDR1 LNHDA, CDR2 SQIVND (reference sequence). CDR3 amino acids: CASSIEGTPNTEAFF. CDR3 nucleotide sequence: TGTGCCAGTAGTATCGAAGGGACGCCGAACACTGAAGCTTTCTTT.

This clone was observed a single time. The chain uses TRBV2 and TRBJ1-2, with D tentatively TRBD1 (6 bases). Trimming removed 6 bases at V and 2 bases at J, with 10 bases between. CDR3 size: 13 residues. CDR1 SNHLY and CDR2 FYNNEI come from the germline V gene. The chain's CDR3 is CASSGQKNYGYTF. For the CDR3, the DNA is TGTGCCAGCAGCGGACAGAAGAACTATGGCTACACCTTC.

A note on this clone: At one end, the junction sequence differs from germline, possibly due to a read error. The chain combines TRBV10-3 with TRBJ2-5; D is perhaps TRBD2 (6 bases). The CDR3 is 14 amino acids. The germline CDR1 and CDR2 sequences are ENHRY and SYGVKD. CDR3 protein: CAIGAGGNQETQYF. CDR3 DNA sequence: TGTGCCATCGGAGCAGGAGGGAACCAGGAGACCCAGTACTTC.